Listed below are T cell receptor beta chains from one sample, sequenced in a study of PD-L1 blockade in urothelial cancer. TCRdb's table, derived via immunoSEQ multiplex PCR, lists solely in-frame clones and lacks some. There are 100,000 or so clones in the sample; about nine tenths occur only once, and 0.8% to 1% lies in the top ten. Specimen: PBMCs, collected around atezolizumab (anti-PD-L1) treatment. The receptors stem from a woman at least 80 years old with urothelial cancer. CDR3s include the opening cysteine and the closing phenylalanine or tryptophan. Each record gives: D gene, clone size, V gene, J gene, CDR3 protein, CDR3 DNA. A D gene is named only where the DNA matches it firmly. Only some rows state a clone size, as once, few, many or a class for expanded clones.

>TRBD2|NA|TRBV10-1|TRBJ2-2
CASRTSGRPGELFF
TGCGCCAGCAGAACTAGCGGGAGGCCCGGGGAGCTGTTTTTT
>TRBD1|NA|TRBV7-3|TRBJ1-1
CASSPADRKNTEAFF
TGTGCCAGCAGCCCGGCGGACAGGAAGAACACTGAAGCTTTCTTT
>NA|NA|TRBV19|TRBJ1-1
CASSMGGLFSEAFF
TGTGCCAGTAGTATGGGGGGTCTCTTCTCTGAAGCTTTCTTT
>NA|few|TRBV5-5|TRBJ1-1
CASSFQTGWGTEAFF
TGTGCCAGCAGCTTTCAGACAGGCTGGGGCACTGAAGCTTTCTTT
>TRBD1|NA|TRBV6-1|TRBJ1-4
CASRKTNRGREKLFF
TGTGCCAGCAGAAAAACGAACAGGGGACGCGAAAAACTGTTTTTT
>NA|NA|TRBV4-1|TRBJ1-2
CASSQFFTGSKLGYYGYTF
TGCGCCAGCAGCCAGTTTTTTACAGGGTCGAAGCTGGGTTACTATGGCTACACCTTC
>NA|NA|TRBV27|TRBJ2-7
CASSHRPGGGSNYEQYF
TGTGCCAGCAGTCACCGGCCTGGGGGCGGGAGTAATTACGAGCAGTACTTC
>TRBD2|once|TRBV14|TRBJ2-7
CASSRGGLVHEQYF
TGTGCCAGCAGCCGAGGGGGACTAGTCCACGAGCAGTACTTC
>TRBD2|NA|TRBV7-7|TRBJ2-1
CASSSGLAGSRDEQFF
TGTGCCAGCAGCTCGGGACTAGCGGGATCTCGGGATGAGCAGTTCTTC
>NA|NA|TRBV28|TRBJ1-5
CASSSPGSNQPQHF
TGTGCCAGCAGTTCACCAGGGTCCAATCAGCCCCAGCATTTT
>NA|NA|TRBV25-1|TRBJ1-2
CASSDPGNVRGYTF
TGTGCCAGCAGTGATCCAGGAAACGTCCGCGGCTACACCTTC
>NA|NA|TRBV10-1|TRBJ1-4
CASSESREQEKLFF
TGCGCCAGCAGTGAGTCCCGGGAGCAAGAAAAACTGTTTTTT
>NA|NA|TRBV19|TRBJ1-1
CASSKGHRNTEAFF
TGTGCCAGTAGTAAGGGACATAGGAACACTGAAGCTTTCTTT
>NA|NA|TRBV5-1|TRBJ1-5
CASSYGGSIGNQPQHF
TGCGCCAGCAGCTACGGGGGAAGCATTGGCAATCAGCCCCAGCATTTT
>NA|NA|TRBV19|TRBJ1-1
CASKKRGNTEAFF
TGTGCCAGTAAAAAAAGAGGGAACACTGAAGCTTTCTTT
>TRBD1|NA|TRBV7-8|TRBJ1-4
CASSLAGRGQEKLFF
TGTGCCAGCAGCTTAGCAGGCAGGGGGCAAGAAAAACTGTTTTTT
>TRBD1|NA|TRBV18|TRBJ1-4
CASSPRGQAESEKLFF
TGTGCCAGCTCACCACGAGGACAGGCGGAGTCCGAAAAACTGTTTTTT
>TRBD1|NA|TRBV5-1|TRBJ2-1
CASSSKMTGTYNEQFF
TGCGCCAGCAGCTCCAAAATGACAGGGACCTACAATGAGCAGTTCTTC
>NA|NA|TRBV7-3|TRBJ1-2
CASSLDRSYGYTF
TGTGCCAGCAGCCTCGACAGGAGCTATGGCTACACCTTC